Below, 3 T cell receptor beta chains from the same sample are listed, as sequenced in a study of T cells in Graves' hyperthyroidism and ophthalmopathy. RNA transcripts were the template for amplifying TCR beta CDR3 regions. HTBI primers drove first-round RT-PCR of the TCR CDR3. TCRdb re-derived calls from the multiplex PCR reads in MiXCR, one entry per CDR3 protein. This sample has roughly 660,000 distinct CDR3 sequences; roughly 17% occur once, and the top ten carry 15% to 19%. Material: blood. The receptors here all came from a man over 45 with Graves' hyperthyroidism.

This clonotype has at least ten counts. The chain links TRBV24-1 to TRBJ2-1, with D possibly called TRBD1 or TRBD2 (5 bases each). The V gene lost 6 bases and the J gene lost 12 bases, with 17 bases spanning the gap. The CDR3 loop spans 13 amino acids. The V gene's germline CDR1 is KGHDR and CDR2 SFDVKD. The CDR3 nucleotides are TGTGCCACCAGTATTACCTCCGGGACCCCGCAGTTCTTC. Its protein is CATSITSGTPQFF.

This clonotype appeared a few times. The rearrangement links TRBV4-1 to TRBJ1-1; a possible D gene is TRBD1 (6 bases). Trimming took off 0 bases at V and 5 bases at J, with 13 bases between the two ends. The CDR3 loop spans 15 amino acids. Per the germline V gene, CDR1 is MGHRA and CDR2 is YSYEKL. The CDR3 region has the DNA TGCGCCAGCAGCCAAGAGCGGCAGGGGCTGACTGAAGCTTTCTTT. It translates to CASSQERQGLTEAFF.

This clonotype has just a few counts. This rearrangement joins TRBV5-1 to TRBJ2-7; 10 bases fit TRBD1. The CDR3 is 18 amino acids. Germline V gene sequence: CDR1 SGHRS, CDR2 YFSETQ. After removal of 4 bases from V and 4 bases from J, the junction contained 17 bases not matched to a gene. CDR3 residues: CASSPEPVDRGPSYEQYF. CDR3 in DNA: TGCGCCAGCAGCCCCGAGCCCGTCGACAGGGGGCCGTCGTACGAGCAGTACTTC.